The rows below give T cell receptor beta chains drawn from one sample of a study of technical replicates of blood from a handful of donors. Assay: immunoSEQ multiplex PCR; the TCRdb copy retains only in-frame clones and omits some. The table lists some 48,000 clones, about 93% of them singletons, with 3% to 5% in the top ten. Material: PBMCs. The receptors derive from a human donor in good health. Some clones in this sample may be carry-over from other donors' samples. Both conserved end residues are part of each CDR3. A D gene is named only where the DNA matches it firmly. The listing skips clone size in some rows; elsewhere it reads once, few, many or a size class.

TRBJ2-1 TRBV7-9 - TRBD2 TGTGCCAGCAACCCGGGAGGTTTGAATGAGCAGTTCTTC CASNPGGLNEQFF
TRBJ2-1 TRBV4-3 - TRBD2 TGCGCCAGCAGCCAAGAAAGCGGGGGGGCGAATGAGCAGTTCTTC CASSQESGGANEQFF
TRBJ2-1 TRBV6-5 - - TGTGCCAGCAGTTCTAGCCCGTCCCCCTACAATGAGCAGTTCTTC CASSSSPSPYNEQFF
TRBJ1-2 TRBV4-3 once - TGCGCCAGCAGCCAAGATGGCCACCCCTGGGAGGGCTACACCTTC CASSQDGHPWEGYTF
TRBJ2-3 TRBV15 - TRBD2 TGTGCCACCAGCAGGACTAGCGGGAGCACAGATACGCAGTATTTT CATSRTSGSTDTQYF
TRBJ2-5 TRBV2 - - TGTGCCAGCGGGGAGGAGACACTCTCCTCCGGGACCCAGTACTTC CASGEETLSSGTQYF
TRBJ1-1 TRBV7-9 - - TGTGCCAGCAGCTGGGGCCGCGGGACGGGAGTGGCTGAAGCTTTCTTT CASSWGRGTGVAEAFF
TRBJ1-1 TRBV2 once - TGTGCCAGCAAGCGGGACATGAACACTGAAGCTTTCTTT CASKRDMNTEAFF
TRBJ2-1 TRBV6-5 - TRBD1 TGTGCCAGCAGGACCGGGACAGGGTTCAATGAGCAGTTCTTC CASRTGTGFNEQFF
TRBJ2-7 TRBV7-9 - TRBD2 TGTGCCAGCAGCGCCGGGCCGGTAGCGGGAGCCGAGCAGTACTTC CASSAGPVAGAEQYF
TRBJ2-1 TRBV27 - TRBD2 TGTGCCAGCTTCCCCCGCACTAGCGAATTAAAAGGGAATGAGCAGTTCTTC CASFPRTSELKGNEQFF
TRBJ2-7 TRBV11-2 - TRBD2 TGTGCCAGCAGCTTCCGGGCGGGGGGAAGCGAGCAGTACTTC CASSFRAGGSEQYF
TRBJ1-1 TRBV6-1 - - TGTGCCAGCAGCTTCACTATGAACACTGAAGCTTTCTTT CASSFTMNTEAFF
TRBJ2-7 TRBV30 - TRBD2 TGTGCCTGGAGGCCGGGGAGGGGCGAGCAGTACTTC CAWRPGRGEQYF
TRBJ1-1 TRBV5-6 - TRBD1 TGTGCCAGCAGCTGGGGACAGGTTATTCTGTCCGAAGCTTTCTTT CASSWGQVILSEAFF
TRBJ2-1 TRBV19 few TRBD1 TGTGCCAGTAGTATACGACAGGGGGTATACAATGAGCAGTTCTTC CASSIRQGVYNEQFF
TRBJ2-7 TRBV20-1 - - TGCAGTGCTACCCGAGGCGAGCAGTACTTC CSATRGEQYF
TRBJ2-3 TRBV6-5 - TRBD2 TGTGCCAGCAGGACCGGGAGGTCAGATACGCAGTATTTT CASRTGRSDTQYF
TRBJ1-3 TRBV10-3 - - TGTGCCATCAGTCCCTTCGGTGGAAACACCATATATTTT CAISPFGGNTIYF
TRBJ2-1 TRBV15 - - TGTGCCACCAGCACTAGCCGGGTGACCGCGGGTGAGCAGTTCTTC CATSTSRVTAGEQFF
TRBJ2-1 TRBV6-1 - TRBD1 TGTGCCAGCAGTCCCGGGACAGGGCTCAATGAGCAGTTCTTC CASSPGTGLNEQFF
TRBJ1-6 TRBV25-1 - - TGTGCCAGCAGACCACAGGGAGTCAATAATTCACCCCTCCACTTT CASRPQGVNNSPLHF
TRBJ2-1 TRBV5-1 - - TGCGCCAGCAGCTTGTCTGGGGGGTTCAATGAGCAGTTCTTC CASSLSGGFNEQFF
TRBJ2-2 TRBV30 - - TGTGCCACGAGGGAAGGGGGTACCGGGGAGCTGTTTTTT CATREGGTGELFF
TRBJ2-7 TRBV18 - - TGTGCCAGCTCACCGGACAGAACCCACGAGCAGTACTTC CASSPDRTHEQYF
TRBJ2-7 TRBV18 - TRBD1 TGTGCCAGCTCCCGGGACAGGGGAACCTACGAGCAGTACTTC CASSRDRGTYEQYF
TRBJ2-2 TRBV7-2 - TRBD2 TGTGCCAGCAGCTGGACTAGCGGGGGCCGAAAAAGATACACCGGGGAGCTGTTTTTT CASSWTSGGRKRYTGELFF
TRBJ1-2 TRBV11-2 - - TGTGCCAGCAGCTCCACCGGGACAACTAACTATGGCTACACCTTC CASSSTGTTNYGYTF
TRBJ2-7 TRBV2 - - TGTGCCACCTCTACCCGGGTTTCCTACGAGCAGTACTTC CATSTRVSYEQYF
TRBJ2-7 TRBV4-3 - TRBD2 TGCGCCAGCAGCCAAGATGGTGGTGGGAGGGACGAGCAGTACTTC CASSQDGGGRDEQYF
TRBJ1-1 TRBV6-5 - - TGTGCCAGCAGTTCCCCACTCGCCAGGGTGAACACTGAAGCTTTCTTT CASSSPLARVNTEAFF
TRBJ1-3 TRBV29-1 - - TGCAGCGGCAACCAGGGAAACACCATATATTTT CSGNQGNTIYF
TRBJ2-7 TRBV6-6 - TRBD1 TGTGCCAGCAGTCTACAGGGGGCGTCCGAGCAGTACTTC CASSLQGASEQYF
TRBJ2-1 TRBV7-2 - - TGTGCCAGCAGCTTAGCTGTCGGGGGTTACAATGAGCAGTTCTTC CASSLAVGGYNEQFF
TRBJ2-5 TRBV7-2 - TRBD2 TGTGCCAGCAGCTCACGCCTAGCGGGAGGGGAGACCCAGTACTTC CASSSRLAGGETQYF
TRBJ2-7 TRBV6-1 - TRBD1 TGTGCCAGCAGGGTCACAGGGGGCTACGAGCAGTACTTC CASRVTGGYEQYF
TRBJ1-2 TRBV9 - - TGTGCCAGCAGCACTACAAGTTCTAACTATGGCTACACCTTC CASSTTSSNYGYTF
TRBJ2-1 TRBV18 - TRBD2 TGTGCCAGCTCACCGACAGCGGGAGGGGAAGGGTTCTTC CASSPTAGGEGFF
TRBJ2-2 TRBV19 - - TGTGCCAGTAGTATTCGGGGAAACACCGGGGAGCTGTTTTTT CASSIRGNTGELFF
TRBJ2-1 TRBV7-9 - - TGTGCCAGCGGATCAGGGGGGAATGAGCAGTTCTTC CASGSGGNEQFF
TRBJ2-1 TRBV4-3 - - TGCGCCAGCAGCCAAGATAGGGGCGGCTCCTACAATGAGCAGTTCTTC CASSQDRGGSYNEQFF
TRBJ2-7 TRBV7-2 - - TGTGCCAGCAGCTGGGGCGGATACGAGCAGTACTTC CASSWGGYEQYF
TRBJ2-5 TRBV4-1 - TRBD1 TGCGCCAGCAGCCAAGTAGAAGGGGGCGGAGAGACCCAGTACTTC CASSQVEGGGETQYF
TRBJ1-2 TRBV10-3 - - TGTGCCATCAGTGAGTCGCTGGGCCTCGGCTACACCTTC CAISESLGLGYTF
TRBJ1-2 TRBV20-1 - - TGCAGTGCTGGGGCTATTACAGGCTACACCTTC CSAGAITGYTF
TRBJ2-2 TRBV11-2 - TRBD2 TGTGCCAGCAGCTCCATAGCGGGGGGGCCGTACACCGGGGAGCTGTTTTTT CASSSIAGGPYTGELFF
TRBJ2-5 TRBV7-6 once TRBD2 TGTGCCAGCAGCTTAGCGAGGCTAGCGGGAGGAGAGACCCAGTACTTC CASSLARLAGGETQYF
TRBJ2-4 TRBV5-4 once - TGTGCCAGCAGCTCTGGACAGAGAAACATTCAGTACTTC CASSSGQRNIQYF
TRBJ1-6 TRBV6-4 - - TGTGCCAGCAGGAGATGGGACACCTTGGATTCACCCCTCCACTTT CASRRWDTLDSPLHF
TRBJ2-3 TRBV2 - - TGTGCCAGCAGCGGGACGGCAGGGGGGTCAGATACGCAGTATTTT CASSGTAGGSDTQYF
TRBJ1-5 TRBV30 - - TGTGCCTGCAGAGGACAGATTCATCAGCCCCAGCATTTT CACRGQIHQPQHF
TRBJ1-1 TRBV27 - - TGTGCCAGCAGGCGGGGGACTGAAGCTTTCTTT CASRRGTEAFF
TRBJ2-5 TRBV7-3 once - TGTGCCAGCAGCCCAGAAGGCGCCCAGGCCCAGTACTTC CASSPEGAQAQYF
TRBJ2-2 TRBV11-2 - - TGTGCCAGCAGCCCCGGGTATGGCGGGGAGCTGTTTTTT CASSPGYGGELFF
TRBJ2-2 TRBV5-6 few TRBD1 TGTGCCAGCAGCTACCGGGACAGGGACGCCGGGGAGCTGTTTTTT CASSYRDRDAGELFF
TRBJ1-1 TRBV6-1 - - TGTGCCAGCAGTTGGGGCCAGGGAATAGCTTTCTTT CASSWGQGIAFF
TRBJ1-2 TRBV19 - - TGTGCCAGTAGTATAACGTCCGCGCTGGCTAACTATGGCTACACCTTC CASSITSALANYGYTF
TRBJ1-4 TRBV18 - TRBD1 TGTGCCAGCTCACCAGGTACAGGGGGCAAAAATGAAAAACTGTTTTTT CASSPGTGGKNEKLFF
TRBJ1-2 TRBV5-1 - TRBD1 TGCGCCAGCAGCTTGGAGCAGGGGGCTGTCGGTGGCTACACCTTC CASSLEQGAVGGYTF
TRBJ2-5 TRBV7-9 - TRBD2 TGTGCCAGCGCCCCGGGACTACAGCAAGAGACCCAGTACTTC CASAPGLQQETQYF